This T cell receptor beta chain was sequenced in a study of cytomegalovirus exposure and HLA in healthy donors. In this sample, this clone turned up once. Its specificity is unknown. General study points: A later analysis linked 15,000 to 20,000 TCR beta sequences to HLA alleles at 0.05 false discovery rate. A later analysis by the authors found several of the most significant clusters apparently linked to common viral pathogens.

Amplification used 60 Vbeta primers and 13 Jbeta primers. Clones were sequenced by immunoSEQ multiplex PCR, and TCRdb holds only the in-frame ones, with some missing. The table records more than 60,000 clones, 84% of them present only once. This CDR3 spans 15 amino acids. In germline, CDR1 is LNHDA, CDR2 SQIVND (reference sequence). Between the trimmed V and J ends, which lost 5 bases and 7 bases, there was a span of 17 bases. The chain is built from TRBV19 and TRBJ2-2; D is possibly TRBD2 (6 bases). The source is a man between 65 and 85 years old in good health and CMV-seropositive. The sequencing input was PBMCs. DNA for the CDR3: TGTGCCAGTAGTTCAGCGGGCCCGGCGGGCGGGGAGCTGTTTTTT. It yields the protein CASSSAGPAGGELFF. Full variable domain (missing parts from reference TRBV19 and TRBJ2-2): DGGITQSPKYLFRKEGQNVTLSCEQNLNHDAMYWYRQDPGQGLRLIYYSQIVNDFQKGDIAEGYSVSREKKESFPLTVTSAQKNPTAFYLCASSSAGPAGGELFFGEGSRLTVL.